This record looks at one T cell receptor (beta chain) sequence and its context. No antigen is known for it. The donors were part of the approximately 120-subject validation cohort, which stood apart from the 666-subject first cohort. Per germline, CDR1 MNHNS and CDR2 SASEGT. Trimming stripped 7 bases from V and 2 bases from J, with 12 bases between. The CDR3 is 14 amino acids. The repertoire was sequenced with immunoSEQ multiplex PCR; TCRdb's copy has only in-frame clones and lacks some. Among around 140,000 clones listed, about nine tenths were seen once. This specimen comes from a study of cytomegalovirus exposure and HLA in healthy donors. Findings and caveats of the study: Among TCR beta chains, those listed as cytomegalovirus-associated numbered over 150. Cytomegalovirus status was reportedly diagnosed by the classifier with high specificity and sensitivity. As confirmed in vitro, three CMV-associated chains were specific for CMV antigens.

This receptor was identified in a man aged 18 to 30 in good health and CMV-seropositive. This chain joins TRBV6-1 and TRBJ2-1, with D perhaps TRBD2 (5 bases). Sequenced sample: PBMCs. The chain's CDR3 is CASTRSGAYNEQFF. As DNA, the CDR3 is TGTGCCAGCACCCGAAGCGGAGCCTACAATGAGCAGTTCTTC.